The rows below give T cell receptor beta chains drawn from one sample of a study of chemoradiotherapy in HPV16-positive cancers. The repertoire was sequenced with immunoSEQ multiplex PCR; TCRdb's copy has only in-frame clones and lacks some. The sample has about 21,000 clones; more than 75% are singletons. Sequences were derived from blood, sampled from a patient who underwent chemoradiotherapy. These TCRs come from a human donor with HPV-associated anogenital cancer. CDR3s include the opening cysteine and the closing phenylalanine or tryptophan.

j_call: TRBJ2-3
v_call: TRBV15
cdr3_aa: CATSGGQGRTDTQYF

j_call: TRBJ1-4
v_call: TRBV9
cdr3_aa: CASSVGRRASNEKLFF

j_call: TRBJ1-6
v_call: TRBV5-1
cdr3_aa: CASADDGSYNSPLHF

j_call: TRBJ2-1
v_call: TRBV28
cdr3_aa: CASSFPQANNEQFF

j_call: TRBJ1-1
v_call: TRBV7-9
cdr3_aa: CASSLYFAEAFF

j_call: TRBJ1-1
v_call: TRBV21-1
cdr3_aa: CASSKEGVEGMNTEAFF

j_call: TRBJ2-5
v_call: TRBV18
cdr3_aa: CASSQTGSQETQYF

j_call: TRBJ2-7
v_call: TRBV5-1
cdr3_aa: CASSSLPSLEQYF

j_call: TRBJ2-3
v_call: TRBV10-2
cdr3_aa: CASRGGTSDTQYF

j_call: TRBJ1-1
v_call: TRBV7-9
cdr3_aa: CASSSRQNTEAFF

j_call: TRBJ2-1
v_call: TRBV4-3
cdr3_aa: CASSPGPSWNEQFF

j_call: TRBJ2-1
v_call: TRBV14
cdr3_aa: CASSPGSHNEQFF

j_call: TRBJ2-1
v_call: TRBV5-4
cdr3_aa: CASSLVQLALLSNEQFF

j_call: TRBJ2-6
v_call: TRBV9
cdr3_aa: CASSVATPGPGSGANVLTF

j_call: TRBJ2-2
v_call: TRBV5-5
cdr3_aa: CASSLAAMTGTRRSGELFF

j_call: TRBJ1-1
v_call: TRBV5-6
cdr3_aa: CASSFFRGSTEAFF

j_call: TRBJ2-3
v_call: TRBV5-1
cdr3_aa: CASSLDAELTTDTQYF

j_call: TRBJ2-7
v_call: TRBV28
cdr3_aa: CASSWTSGYEQYF

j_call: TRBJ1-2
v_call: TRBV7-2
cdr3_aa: CASSLGRAGYGYTF

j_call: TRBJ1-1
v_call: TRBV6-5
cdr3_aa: CASSTGVTEAFF

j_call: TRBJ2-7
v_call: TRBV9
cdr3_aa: CASSAGLAGGKSSYEQYF

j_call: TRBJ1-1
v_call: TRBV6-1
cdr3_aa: CASSEKAQTEAFF

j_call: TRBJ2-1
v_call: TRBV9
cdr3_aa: CASSVSLAGGNSYNEQFF

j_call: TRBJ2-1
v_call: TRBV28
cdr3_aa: CASSPQLAGEYNEQFF

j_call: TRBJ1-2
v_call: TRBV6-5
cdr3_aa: CASSYGTGDNYGYTF

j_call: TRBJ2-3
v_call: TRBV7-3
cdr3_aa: CASSLSLGPGTDTQYF

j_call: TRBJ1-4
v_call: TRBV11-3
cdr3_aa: CASSLATGGGKLFF

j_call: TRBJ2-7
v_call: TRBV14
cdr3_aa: CASSLAGGPSDYEQYF

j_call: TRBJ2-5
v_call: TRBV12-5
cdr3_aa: CASGPGREQETQYF

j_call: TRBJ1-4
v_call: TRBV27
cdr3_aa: CASSRDRGNLFF

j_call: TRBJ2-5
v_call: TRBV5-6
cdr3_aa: CASSLVGGAETQYF

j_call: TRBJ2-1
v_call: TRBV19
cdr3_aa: CASSIWGDYSEQFF

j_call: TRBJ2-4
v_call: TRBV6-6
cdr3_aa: CASSPGTGFQYF

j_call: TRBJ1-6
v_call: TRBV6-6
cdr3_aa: CASSYSTTGNSPLHF

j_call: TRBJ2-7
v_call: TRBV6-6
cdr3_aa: CASRGRDRTSYEQYF

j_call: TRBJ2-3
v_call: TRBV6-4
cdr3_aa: CAKPTRRTDTQYF

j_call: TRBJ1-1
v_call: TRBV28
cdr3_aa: CASSFPGGVNTEAFF

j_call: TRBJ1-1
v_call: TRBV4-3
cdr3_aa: CASSRTGDEAFF

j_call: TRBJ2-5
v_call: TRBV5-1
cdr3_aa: CASSLDRVLETQYF

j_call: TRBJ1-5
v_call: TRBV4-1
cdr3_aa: CASSLPDRDPNQPQHF

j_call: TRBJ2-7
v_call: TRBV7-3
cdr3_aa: CASSSPGQGNYEQYF

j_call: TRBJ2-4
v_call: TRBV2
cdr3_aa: CASSPTSGSGNIQYF

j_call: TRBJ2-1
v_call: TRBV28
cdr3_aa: CASSSGGSGDEQFF

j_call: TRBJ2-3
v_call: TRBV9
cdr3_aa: CASSGLAGTDTQYF

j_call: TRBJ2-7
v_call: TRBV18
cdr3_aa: CASSLPSSYEQYF